The 3 T cell receptor beta chains in this list originate from one sample, sequenced in a study of blood T cell repertoires in COVID-19. Profiling relied on immunoSEQ multiplex PCR, and the TCRdb table lists in-frame clones only, not all of them. The sample gives about 190,000 clones, under 90% of which show up once; about 7% is in the top ten. Sequencing was carried out using peripheral blood. The origin of the receptors is a man between 40 and 49 years old with acute or convalescent COVID-19.

V and J are TRBV14 and TRBJ2-5, with D possibly matching TRBD2 (6 bases). Germline V gene sequence: CDR1 SGHDN, CDR2 FVKESK. The CDR3 is made up of 14 amino acids. Trimming took 0 bases from V and 3 from J, leaving 8 bases between them. The CDR3 loop is CASSQDSGKETQYF. The CDR3 nucleotides read TGTGCCAGCAGCCAAGATAGCGGAAAAGAGACCCAGTACTTC. Filled out from reference TRBV14 and TRBJ2-5, the complete variable domain reads EAGVTQFPSHSVIEKGQTVTLRCDPISGHDNLYWYRRVMGKEIKFLLHFVKESKQDESGMPNNRFLAERTGGTYSTLKVQPAELEDSGVYFCASSQDSGKETQYFGPGTRLLVL.

This clone is a singleton in its sample. The chain uses TRBV20-1 and TRBJ2-1, with D perhaps matching TRBD2 (6 bases). This CDR3 is 11 amino acids long. CDR1 is DFQATT, CDR2 SNEGSKA, per germline (reference sequence). Trimming left V 5 bases short and J 12 bases short, with 14 bases between. CDR3 DNA: TGCAGTGCTCCTGGTAGCGGAGGGCAGTTCTTC. Translated: CSAPGSGGQFF.

The chain combines TRBV7-9 with TRBJ1-2; 8 nucleotides align to TRBD1. V gave up 4 bases and J gave up 7 bases; unmatched junction bases: 8. CDR3 length: 14 residues. Germline V gene lookup returns CDR1 SEHNR and CDR2 FQNEAQ (reference sequence). The CDR3 protein is CASSSPDRARGYTF. DNA of the CDR3: TGTGCCAGCAGCTCCCCGGACAGGGCGCGTGGCTACACCTTC.